What follows describes a single T cell receptor beta chain. V dropped 1 base and J dropped 7; count of bases not matched to a gene: 7. Germline CDR1 reads MNHNS; CDR2 reads SASEGT. The length of the CDR3 is 16 residues. The sample belongs to a study of blood T cell repertoires in COVID-19. Study as a whole: The samples span acute and convalescent COVID-19 from the United States, Italy and Spain. Sample material is recorded as cDNA or gDNA derived from T cells, B-cell-depleted T cells, or PBMCs.

Method: immunoSEQ multiplex PCR; TCRdb's copy keeps in-frame clones and lacks some. Seen here are around 220,000 clones, approximately 80% observed once, and the top ten hold 3% to 4%. The specimen sequenced was peripheral blood. This sequence joins TRBV6-1 and TRBJ1-4, with TRBD1 matching over 9 bases. The sequence was obtained from a woman aged 40-49 years with active or convalescent COVID-19. For the CDR3, the DNA is TGTGCCAGCAGTGAAGGGGGTGGGACAGGGCCTGAAAAACTGTTTTTT. This codes for CASSEGGGTGPEKLFF.